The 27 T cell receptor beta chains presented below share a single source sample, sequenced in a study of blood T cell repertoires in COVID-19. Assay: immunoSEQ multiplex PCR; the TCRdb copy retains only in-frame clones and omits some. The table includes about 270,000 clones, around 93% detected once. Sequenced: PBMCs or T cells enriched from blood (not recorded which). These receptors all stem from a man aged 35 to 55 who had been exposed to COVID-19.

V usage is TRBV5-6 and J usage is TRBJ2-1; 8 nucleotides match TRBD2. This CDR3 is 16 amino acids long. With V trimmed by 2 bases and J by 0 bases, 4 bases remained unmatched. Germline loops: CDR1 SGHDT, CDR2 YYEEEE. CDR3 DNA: TGTGCCAGCAGCTTCACTAGCGGAAGCTCCTACAATGAGCAGTTCTTC. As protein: CASSFTSGSSYNEQFF.

The DNA of the CDR3 is TGTGCCAGCAGCTTGCCAGGCGCCTACGAGCAGTACTTC. Protein sequence: CASSLPGAYEQYF. J is TRBJ2-7 and V is TRBV5-5; D uncertain. CDR1 and CDR2 (germline): SGHKS, YYEKEE (reference sequence). V lost 1 base, J lost 2 bases, and 7 bases lay in between. The CDR3 has 13 residues.

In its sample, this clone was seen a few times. CDR3 bases: TGTGCCACCAGTAAGGAGGTCGGGGGCTACACCTTC. This encodes CATSKEVGGYTF. This sequence joins TRBV24-1 and TRBJ1-2; D is undetermined. Germline V CDR1 and CDR2: KGHDR, SFDVKD. The CDR3 has 12 residues. V was pared by 6 bases and J by 8 bases, with 12 bases between.

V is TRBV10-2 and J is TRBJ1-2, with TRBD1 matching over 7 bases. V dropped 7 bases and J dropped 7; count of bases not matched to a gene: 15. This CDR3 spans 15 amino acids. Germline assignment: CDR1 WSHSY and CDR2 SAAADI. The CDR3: CASTAAAGGRFGYTF. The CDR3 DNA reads TGCGCCAGCACCGCCGCAGCAGGGGGGCGTTTTGGCTACACCTTC.

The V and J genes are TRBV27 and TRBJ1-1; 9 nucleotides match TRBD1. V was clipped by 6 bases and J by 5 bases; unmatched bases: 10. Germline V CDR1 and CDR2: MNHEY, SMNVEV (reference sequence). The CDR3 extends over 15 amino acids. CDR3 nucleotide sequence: TGTGCCAGCAGGGACCCGGGACAGGGAGATACTGAAGCTTTCTTT. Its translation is CASRDPGQGDTEAFF.

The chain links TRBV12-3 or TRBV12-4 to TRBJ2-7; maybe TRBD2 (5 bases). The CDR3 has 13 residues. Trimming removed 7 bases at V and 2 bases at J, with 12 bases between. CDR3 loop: CASTSLGTYEQYF. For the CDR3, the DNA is TGTGCCAGCACCTCCCTCGGGACCTACGAGCAGTACTTC.

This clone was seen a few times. In nucleotides, the CDR3 is TGTGCCAGTAGTCCCCAGGAAAACACCTATGGCTACACCTTC. Amino acid sequence: CASSPQENTYGYTF. The chain couples TRBV19 to TRBJ1-2; D ambiguous. V dropped 5 bases and J dropped 4 bases, with 14 bases sitting between them. This CDR3 is 14 amino acids long. Germline CDR1 reads LNHDA; CDR2 reads SQIVND (reference sequence).

Here the CDR3 DNA reads TGCAGCGCCCCCAGCGGTTCGGAGCAGTTCTTC. It yields the protein CSAPSGSEQFF. This rearrangement joins TRBV29-1 to TRBJ2-1; possibly TRBD2 for D (5 bases). The germline V gene encodes CDR1 SQVTM and CDR2 ANQGSEA. The CDR3 has 11 amino acids. Trimming took 7 bases from V and 10 from J, leaving 14 bases between them.

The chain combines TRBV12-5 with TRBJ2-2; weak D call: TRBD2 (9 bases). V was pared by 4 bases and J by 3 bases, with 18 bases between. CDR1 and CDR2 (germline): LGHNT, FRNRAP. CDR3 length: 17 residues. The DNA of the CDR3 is TGTGCTAGTGGTTCTGACAGGGGACTAGCCTACACCGGGGAGCTGTTTTTT. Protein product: CASGSDRGLAYTGELFF.

The DNA of the CDR3 is TGTGCCAGCAGTTTTACGGGGACTCCGGCTGGAAACACCATATATTTT. Translating it yields CASSFTGTPAGNTIYF. V is TRBV28 and J is TRBJ1-3, with D perhaps TRBD1 (5 bases). V gave up 3 bases and J gave up 2 bases, with 14 bases separating them. There are 16 residues in the CDR3. From germline, CDR1 is MDHEN and CDR2 SYDVKM.

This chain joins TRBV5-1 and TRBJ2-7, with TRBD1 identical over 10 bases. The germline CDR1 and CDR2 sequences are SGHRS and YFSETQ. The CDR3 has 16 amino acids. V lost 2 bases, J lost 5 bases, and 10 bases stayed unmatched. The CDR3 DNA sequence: TGCGCCAGCAGCTTAAACGAGGGGACAGGGGTTAACGAGCAGTACTTC. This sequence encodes CASSLNEGTGVNEQYF.

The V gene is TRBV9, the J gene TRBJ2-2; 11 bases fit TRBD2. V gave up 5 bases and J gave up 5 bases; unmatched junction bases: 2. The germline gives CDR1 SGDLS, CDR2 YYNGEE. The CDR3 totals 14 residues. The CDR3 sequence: CASRLAGDTGELFF. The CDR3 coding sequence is TGTGCCAGCAGACTAGCGGGAGATACCGGGGAGCTGTTTTTT.

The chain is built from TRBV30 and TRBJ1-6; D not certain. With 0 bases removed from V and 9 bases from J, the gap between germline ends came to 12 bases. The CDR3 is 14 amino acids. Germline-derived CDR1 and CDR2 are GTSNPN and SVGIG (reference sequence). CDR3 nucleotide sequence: TGTGCCTGGAGTGTGTTGCGCGTTTCTTCACCCCTCCACTTT. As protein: CAWSVLRVSSPLHF.

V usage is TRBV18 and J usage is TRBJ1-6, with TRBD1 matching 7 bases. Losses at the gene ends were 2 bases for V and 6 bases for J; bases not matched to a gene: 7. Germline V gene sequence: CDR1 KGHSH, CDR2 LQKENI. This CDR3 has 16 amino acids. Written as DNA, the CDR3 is TGTGCCAGCTCACCAGACAGGGCCCGTACTAATTCACCCCTCCACTTT. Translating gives CASSPDRARTNSPLHF. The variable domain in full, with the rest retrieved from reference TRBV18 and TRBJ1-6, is NAGVMQNPRHLVRRRGQEARLRCSPMKGHSHVYWYRQLPEEGLKFMVYLQKENIIDESGMPKERFSAEFPKEGPSILRIQQVVRGDSAAYFCASSPDRARTNSPLHFGNGTRLTVT.

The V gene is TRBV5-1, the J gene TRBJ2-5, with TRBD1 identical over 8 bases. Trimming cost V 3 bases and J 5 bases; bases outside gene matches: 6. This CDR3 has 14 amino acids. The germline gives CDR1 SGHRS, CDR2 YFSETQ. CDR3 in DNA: TGCGCCAGCAGCTGGACAGGGCAGGAGGAGACCCAGTACTTC. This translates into CASSWTGQEETQYF.

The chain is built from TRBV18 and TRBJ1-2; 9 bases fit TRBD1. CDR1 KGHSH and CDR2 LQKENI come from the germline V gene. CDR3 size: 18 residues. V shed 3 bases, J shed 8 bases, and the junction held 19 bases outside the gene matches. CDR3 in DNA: TGTGCCAGCTCACCGACCGCCACTTCCGGGACAGGGTGGCACGGCTACACCTTC. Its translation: CASSPTATSGTGWHGYTF.

This chain's CDR3 is CASSEALRLEDTGELFF. The DNA of the CDR3 is TGTGCCAGCAGTGAAGCGCTGAGACTAGAAGACACCGGGGAGCTGTTTTTT. This sequence joins TRBV6-1 and TRBJ2-2; TRBD2 might be the D (6 bases). This CDR3 is built from 17 residues. Germline lookup yields CDR1 MNHNS and CDR2 SASEGT. V gave up 0 bases and J gave up 3 bases, with 14 bases separating them.

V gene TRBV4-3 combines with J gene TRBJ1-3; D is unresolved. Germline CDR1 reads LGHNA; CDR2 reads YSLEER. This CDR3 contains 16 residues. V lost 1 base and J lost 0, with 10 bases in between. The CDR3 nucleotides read TGCGCCAGCAGCCAAGCTTTATGGAGCTCTGGAAACACCATATATTTT. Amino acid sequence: CASSQALWSSGNTIYF.

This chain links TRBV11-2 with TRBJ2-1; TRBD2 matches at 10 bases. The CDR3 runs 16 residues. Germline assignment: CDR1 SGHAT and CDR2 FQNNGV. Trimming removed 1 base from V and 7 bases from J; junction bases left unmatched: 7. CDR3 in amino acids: CASSLASGRAVNEQFF. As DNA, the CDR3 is TGTGCCAGCAGCTTAGCCAGCGGGAGGGCCGTAAATGAGCAGTTCTTC.

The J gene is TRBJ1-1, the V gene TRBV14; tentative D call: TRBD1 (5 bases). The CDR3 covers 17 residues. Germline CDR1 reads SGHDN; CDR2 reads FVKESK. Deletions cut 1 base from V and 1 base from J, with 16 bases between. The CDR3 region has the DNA TGTGCCAGCAGCCAAGCATCCTTTAACAGGAAGAACACTGAAGCTTTCTTT. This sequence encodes CASSQASFNRKNTEAFF.

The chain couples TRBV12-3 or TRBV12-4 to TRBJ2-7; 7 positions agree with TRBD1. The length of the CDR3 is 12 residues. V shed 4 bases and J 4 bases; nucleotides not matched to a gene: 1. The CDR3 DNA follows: TGTGCCAGCAGTTACAGGGGTTACGAGCAGTACTTC. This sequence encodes CASSYRGYEQYF.

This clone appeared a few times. CDR3 amino acids: CASSTTGTAYQPQHF. The CDR3 coding sequence is TGTGCCAGTAGTACCACCGGGACAGCTTATCAGCCCCAGCATTTT. The chain has TRBV19 and TRBJ1-5, with 7 bases lining up with TRBD1. CDR3 length: 15 residues. V shed 4 bases and J 5 bases; nucleotides not matched to a gene: 8. CDR1 LNHDA and CDR2 SQIVND come from the germline V gene (reference sequence).

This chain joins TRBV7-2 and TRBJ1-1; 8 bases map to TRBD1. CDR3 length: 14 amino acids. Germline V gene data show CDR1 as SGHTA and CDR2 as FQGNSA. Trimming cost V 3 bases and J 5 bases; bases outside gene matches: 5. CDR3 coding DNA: TGTGCCAGCAGCTTGGACAGGGTAGGAACTGAAGCTTTCTTT. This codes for CASSLDRVGTEAFF. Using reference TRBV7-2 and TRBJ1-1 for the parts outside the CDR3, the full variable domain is GAGVSQSPSNKVTEKGKDVELRCDPISGHTALYWYRQSLGQGLEFLIYFQGNSAPDKSGLPSDRFSAERTGGSVSTLTIQRTQQEDSAVYLCASSLDRVGTEAFFGQGTRLTVV.

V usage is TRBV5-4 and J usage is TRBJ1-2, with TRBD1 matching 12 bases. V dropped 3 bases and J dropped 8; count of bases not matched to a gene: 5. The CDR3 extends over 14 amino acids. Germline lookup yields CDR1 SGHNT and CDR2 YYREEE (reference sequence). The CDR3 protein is CASSSGQGAQGYTF. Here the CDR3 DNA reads TGTGCCAGCAGCTCGGGACAGGGGGCACAAGGCTACACCTTC.

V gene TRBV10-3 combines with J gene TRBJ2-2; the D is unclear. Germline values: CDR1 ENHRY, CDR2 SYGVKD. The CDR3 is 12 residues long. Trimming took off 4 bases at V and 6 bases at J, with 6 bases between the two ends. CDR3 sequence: CAISVSPGELFF. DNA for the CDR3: TGTGCCATCAGTGTATCCCCCGGGGAGCTGTTTTTT.

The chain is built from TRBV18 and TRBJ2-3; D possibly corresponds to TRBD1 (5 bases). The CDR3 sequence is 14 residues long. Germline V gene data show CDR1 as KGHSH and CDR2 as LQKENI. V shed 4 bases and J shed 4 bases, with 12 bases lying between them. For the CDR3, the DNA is TGTGCCAGCTCACAAGACAGTCAGTCAGATACGCAGTATTTT. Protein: CASSQDSQSDTQYF.

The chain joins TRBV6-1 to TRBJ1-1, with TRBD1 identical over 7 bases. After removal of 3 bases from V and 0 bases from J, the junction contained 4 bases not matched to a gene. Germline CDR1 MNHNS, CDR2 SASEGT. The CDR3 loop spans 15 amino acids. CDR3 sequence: CASSEDRSLNTEAFF. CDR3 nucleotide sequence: TGTGCCAGCAGTGAGGACAGGTCTTTGAACACTGAAGCTTTCTTT.